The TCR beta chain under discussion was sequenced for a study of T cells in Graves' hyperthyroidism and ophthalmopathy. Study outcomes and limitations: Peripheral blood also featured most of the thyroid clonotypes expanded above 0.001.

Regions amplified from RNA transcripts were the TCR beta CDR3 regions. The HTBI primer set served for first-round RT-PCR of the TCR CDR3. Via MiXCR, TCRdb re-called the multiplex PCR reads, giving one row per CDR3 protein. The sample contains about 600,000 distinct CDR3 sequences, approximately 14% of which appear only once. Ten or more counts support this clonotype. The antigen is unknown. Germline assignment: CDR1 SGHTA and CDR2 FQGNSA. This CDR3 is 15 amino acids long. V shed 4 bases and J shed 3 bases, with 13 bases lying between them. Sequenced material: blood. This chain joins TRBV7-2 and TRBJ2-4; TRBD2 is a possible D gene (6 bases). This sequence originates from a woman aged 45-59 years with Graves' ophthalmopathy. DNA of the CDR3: TGTGCCAGCAGCTCCCTTGGCGGGATCAAAAACATTCAGTACTTC. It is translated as CASSSLGGIKNIQYF.